Each of the 15 T cell receptor beta chains below was sequenced from the same sample in a study of neoadjuvant anti-PD-1 for oral cavity cancer. Sequencing used immunoSEQ multiplex PCR; TCRdb keeps in-frame clones, though not all of them. The table lists about 7,600 clones, roughly 50% of them singletons, with approximately 12% in the top ten. The sample was tumor tissue, taken before nivolumab (anti-PD-1) treatment. These TCRs come from a person aged 40-85 years with oral cavity squamous cell carcinoma.

The chain combines TRBV7-2 with TRBJ2-1; TRBD1 is a possible D gene (5 bases). Germline-derived CDR1 and CDR2 are SGHTA and FQGNSA. The CDR3 contains 14 residues. Trimming pared 5 bases from V and 2 bases from J, leaving 10 bases between. Here the CDR3 reads CASSQEGAYNEQFF. In nucleotides, the CDR3 is TGTGCCAGCAGCCAAGAAGGGGCCTACAATGAGCAGTTCTTC.

The chain couples TRBV6-6 to TRBJ2-7, with D possibly matching TRBD1 (5 bases). The V gene lost 1 base and the J gene lost 2 bases, with 12 bases spanning the gap. Per germline, CDR1 MNHNY and CDR2 SVGAGI (reference sequence). CDR3 length: 15 residues. As DNA, the CDR3 is TGTGCCAGCAGTTACTGGCAGGGAATGGCCTACGAGCAGTACTTC. Residues: CASSYWQGMAYEQYF.

The V call is TRBV11-2, the J call TRBJ2-1; a weak D match, TRBD2 (5 bases). Germline V gene lookup returns CDR1 SGHAT and CDR2 FQNNGV. The V gene lost 5 bases and the J gene lost 7 bases, with 18 bases spanning the gap. The CDR3 loop spans 15 amino acids. For the CDR3, the DNA is TGTGCCAGCAGCGCCGGATTAAACACGGGGAATGAGCAGTTCTTC. This codes for CASSAGLNTGNEQFF.

This chain connects TRBV28 to TRBJ2-7; possible D gene TRBD2, 5 bases. The CDR3 runs 15 residues. The V gene lost 6 bases and the J gene lost 6 bases, with 21 bases spanning the gap. Germline CDR1 is MDHEN and CDR2 is SYDVKM. CDR3 nucleotide sequence: TGTGCCAGCAGCGACCCCCTGAGGGCGCCTCGCGAGCAGTACTTC. It is translated as CASSDPLRAPREQYF. The full variable domain, rest sourced from reference TRBV28 and TRBJ2-7, is DVKVTQSSRYLVKRTGEKVFLECVQDMDHENMFWYRQDPGLGLRLIYFSYDVKMKEKGDIPEGYSVSREKKERFSLILESASTNQTSMYLCASSDPLRAPREQYFGPGTRLTVT.

This clone was detected only once. The genes are TRBV2 and TRBJ1-1; D perhaps matches TRBD1 (6 bases). Germline CDR1 reads SNHLY; CDR2 reads FYNNEI. V shed 2 bases and J shed 7 bases, with 11 bases lying between them. The CDR3 spans 13 residues. Here the CDR3 DNA reads TGTGCCAGCAGTGAACGGGGGCGAATTGAAGCTTTCTTT. Translating it yields CASSERGRIEAFF.

This clone showed up just a few times. This chain uses TRBV13 with TRBJ2-1; 9 positions match TRBD2. CDR3 size: 16 residues. V dropped 3 bases and J dropped 5; count of bases not matched to a gene: 8. In germline, CDR1 is PRHDT, CDR2 FYEKMQ (reference sequence). The CDR3 region is CASSFRASGTHNEQFF. CDR3 DNA sequence: TGTGCCAGCAGCTTTCGCGCTAGCGGGACCCACAATGAGCAGTTCTTC. Combining the CDR3 with reference TRBV13 and TRBJ2-1 gives the whole variable domain AAGVIQSPRHLIKEKRETATLKCYPIPRHDTVYWYQQGPGQDPQFLISFYEKMQSDKGSIPDRFSAQQFSDYHSELNMSSLELGDSALYFCASSFRASGTHNEQFFGPGTRLTVL.

The gene calls are TRBV5-6 and TRBJ1-1; D might be TRBD1 (5 bases). The germline V gene has CDR1 SGHDT and CDR2 YYEEEE. This CDR3 region has 17 residues. V gave up 6 bases and J gave up 3 bases, with 24 bases separating them. CDR3 residues: CASTSTGRPRAYTEAFF. The CDR3 DNA sequence: TGTGCCAGCACCTCTACGGGACGGCCGCGAGCCTACACTGAAGCTTTCTTT.

Written as DNA, the CDR3 is TGTGCCAGCAGTTTAGGGGGGGGCTCTAACTATGGCTACACCTTC. It codes for CASSLGGGSNYGYTF. The J gene is TRBJ1-2, the V gene TRBV28; weak D call: TRBD1 (6 bases). CDR3 length: 15 residues. V lost 2 bases, J lost 0 bases, and 10 bases lay in between. The V gene's germline CDR1 is MDHEN and CDR2 SYDVKM.

The chain links TRBV19 to TRBJ1-1; TRBD1 agrees at 9 bases. The trim removed 9 bases at V and 4 bases at J, leaving 6 bases unmatched. Germline V gene lookup returns CDR1 LNHDA and CDR2 SQIVND (reference sequence). The CDR3 spans 13 residues. The CDR3, as DNA: TGTGCCAGCCTACAGGGGGCAACCACTGAAGCTTTCTTT. This gives the protein CASLQGATTEAFF.

The chain is built from TRBV5-4 and TRBJ2-5; D might be TRBD1 or TRBD2, each matching 5 bases. The CDR3 sequence is 18 residues long. Germline values: CDR1 SGHNT, CDR2 YYREEE (reference sequence). Trimming stripped 1 base from V and 4 bases from J, with 23 bases between. CDR3 sequence: CASSLQGRPNTGRETQYF. CDR3 DNA sequence: TGTGCCAGCAGCTTGCAGGGACGGCCCAATACGGGGCGAGAGACCCAGTACTTC.

This clone has only a few counts. The V gene is TRBV7-6, the J gene TRBJ1-2; 8 bases are a match to TRBD1. J was trimmed by 5 bases and V by 5 bases; bases with no gene match: 4. CDR3 length: 13 amino acids. Germline CDR1 SGHVS, CDR2 FNYEAQ. The CDR3 DNA sequence: TGTGCCAGCAGCATACGGACAGGGTATGGCTACACCTTC. Translation: CASSIRTGYGYTF.

The count of this clone is one. The chain links TRBV5-4 to TRBJ2-3; D may match TRBD1 or TRBD2 (5 bases each). V was cut by 3 bases and J by 1 base, with 18 bases left in between. The CDR3 contains 17 residues. Germline CDR1 and CDR2: SGHNT and YYREEE (reference sequence). The CDR3 protein is CASSWDRTPPGTDTQYF. The CDR3, as DNA: TGTGCCAGCAGCTGGGACCGGACACCCCCTGGCACAGATACGCAGTATTTT.

The V gene is TRBV28, the J gene TRBJ2-4; D is unclear. Trimming took 3 bases from V and 0 from J, leaving 12 bases between them. The length of the CDR3 is 16 residues. Germline assignment: CDR1 MDHEN and CDR2 SYDVKM. CDR3 in amino acids: CASSFIGLKAKNIQYF. The CDR3 bases are TGTGCCAGCAGTTTTATAGGGCTCAAAGCCAAAAACATTCAGTACTTC.

This rearrangement joins TRBV6-4 to TRBJ2-3; TRBD2 aligns across 10 bases. The length of the CDR3 is 14 residues. The V gene end was trimmed by 6 bases and the J gene end by 0 bases; junction bases not matched to a gene: 0. CDR1 is MRHNA, CDR2 SNTAGT, per germline. DNA of the CDR3: TGTGCCAGCAGGACTAGCGGGAGCACAGATACGCAGTATTTT. Amino acids: CASRTSGSTDTQYF.

V and J are TRBV5-1 and TRBJ1-1, with D possibly being TRBD1 (5 bases). This CDR3 has 16 residues. CDR1 and CDR2 from the germline V gene are SGHRS and YFSETQ. V was pared by 0 bases and J by 4 bases, with 16 bases between. Here the CDR3 reads CASSLGAFTRATEAFF. CDR3 coding DNA: TGCGCCAGCAGCTTGGGGGCGTTTACCAGGGCCACTGAAGCTTTCTTT. The full variable domain, its missing parts supplied by reference TRBV5-1 and TRBJ1-1, is KAGVTQTPRYLIKTRGQQVTLSCSPISGHRSVSWYQQTPGQGLQFLFEYFSETQRNKGNFPGRFSGRQFSNSRSEMNVSTLELGDSALYLCASSLGAFTRATEAFFGQGTRLTVV.